This T cell receptor beta chain came from a study of T cell repertoires in cytomegalovirus infection. Turning to the study itself: TCR beta signatures that were public indicated CMV infection and matching HLA type.

Comment on this clonotype: Its antigen is as yet unknown. An end of the junction differs from the germline gene, which may be a read error.

CDR1 MGHRA and CDR2 YSYEKL come from the germline V gene. This CDR3 contains 17 residues. Study findings and constraints: Dominating the ex vivo response were TCR beta clonotypes that were CMV-specific and HLA-C-restricted. Pooled public TCR beta family frequency picked out CMV carriers with the relevant HLA.

TCRdb reprocessed the reads via MiXCR and lists one record per CDR3 protein. The data hold fewer than 350,000 distinct CDR3 sequences, with 15% to 20% observed a single time. The source material was PBMCs. The receptor comes from a human donor in good health (CMV status not recorded). Some clones in this sample may be carry-over from other donors' samples. The J gene is TRBJ1-1, the V gene TRBV4-1, with TRBD1 matching 9 bases. The CDR3 coding sequence is TGTGCCAGCAGCGGGGACAGGGACCCCATCGGTATCACTGAAGCTTTCTTT. Translation: CASSGDRDPIGITEAFF.